The clone carrying this TCR beta chain was picked up a small number of times. Its antigen is currently unknown. For the second PCR, which ran for roughly 6 to 12 cycles, a sample-barcoded 5' primer and a J-beta primer mix were used. Using its own MiXCR run on the 5' RACE reads, TCRdb lists one record per CDR3 protein. The sample has approximately 800,000 distinct CDR3 sequences, around 45% seen once. This sample stems from a study of blood T cells in healthy people across ages. Study-wide points: More naive CD4+ cells and higher diversity marked long-lived donors relative to aged donors. Higher naive T cell percentage went strongly together with higher TCR beta diversity.

Germline V lookup: CDR1 MNHEY, CDR2 SMNVEV (reference sequence). The V gene lost 7 bases and the J gene lost 0 bases, with 16 bases spanning the gap. The CDR3 spans 16 residues. Healthy Russian Caucasian donors spanned ages about 6 to 100 years. J is TRBJ2-1 and V is TRBV27; tentative D call: TRBD1 (6 bases). This receptor was identified in a man older than 75 in good health. Sequencing was done on a sample of blood. The CDR3 coding sequence is TGTGCCAGCAACCCTCGTGGGGGCAGCTCCTACAATGAGCAGTTCTTC. Its protein product is CASNPRGGSSYNEQFF.